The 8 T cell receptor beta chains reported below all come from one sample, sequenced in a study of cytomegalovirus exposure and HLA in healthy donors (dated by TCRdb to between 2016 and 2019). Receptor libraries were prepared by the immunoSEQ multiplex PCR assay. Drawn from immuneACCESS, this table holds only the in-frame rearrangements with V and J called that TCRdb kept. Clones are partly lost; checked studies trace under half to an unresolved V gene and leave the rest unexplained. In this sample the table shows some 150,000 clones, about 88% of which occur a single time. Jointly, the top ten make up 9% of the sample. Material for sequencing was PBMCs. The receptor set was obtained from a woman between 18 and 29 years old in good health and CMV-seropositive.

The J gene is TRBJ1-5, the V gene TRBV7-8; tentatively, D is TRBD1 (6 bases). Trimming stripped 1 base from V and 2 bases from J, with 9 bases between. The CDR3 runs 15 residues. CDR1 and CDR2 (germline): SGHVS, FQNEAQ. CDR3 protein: CASSLGAGGNQPQHF. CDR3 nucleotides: TGTGCCAGCAGCTTAGGGGCAGGGGGCAATCAGCCCCAGCATTTT.

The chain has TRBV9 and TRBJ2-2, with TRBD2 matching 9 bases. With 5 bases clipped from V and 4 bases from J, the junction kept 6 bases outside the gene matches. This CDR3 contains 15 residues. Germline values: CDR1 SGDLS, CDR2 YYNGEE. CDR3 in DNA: TGTGCCAGCAGACCCGGCGGGGGGGGCACCGGGGAGCTGTTTTTT. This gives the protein CASRPGGGGTGELFF.

CDR3 in DNA: TGTGCCAGCAGCCCTACTAGCGGGGACTACAATGAGCAGTTCTTC. Translating it yields CASSPTSGDYNEQFF. V gene TRBV7-9 combines with J gene TRBJ2-1; TRBD2 aligns across 10 bases. CDR1 SEHNR and CDR2 FQNEAQ come from the germline V gene (reference sequence). V lost 5 bases, J lost 3 bases, and 4 bases stayed unmatched. The CDR3 length is 15 residues. Drawing the rest from reference TRBV7-9 and TRBJ2-1, the complete variable domain is DTGVSQNPRHKITKRGQNVTFRCDPISEHNRLYWYRQTLGQGPEFLTYFQNEAQLEKSRLLSDRFSAERPKGSFSTLEIQRTEQGDSAMYLCASSPTSGDYNEQFFGPGTRLTVL.

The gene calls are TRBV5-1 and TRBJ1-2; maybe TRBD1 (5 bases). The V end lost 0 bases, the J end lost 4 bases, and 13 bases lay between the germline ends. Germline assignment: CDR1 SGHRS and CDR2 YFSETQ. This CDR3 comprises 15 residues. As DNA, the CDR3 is TGCGCCAGCAGCTTGGGGGGCCAGACGAGCTATGGCTACACCTTC. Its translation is CASSLGGQTSYGYTF.

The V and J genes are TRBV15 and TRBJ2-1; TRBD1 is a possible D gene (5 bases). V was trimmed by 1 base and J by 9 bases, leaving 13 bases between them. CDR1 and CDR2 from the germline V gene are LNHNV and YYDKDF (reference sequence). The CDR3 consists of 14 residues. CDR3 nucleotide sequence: TGTGCCACCAGCAGAGGGGGCTCAGCCGGTGAGCAGTTCTTC. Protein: CATSRGGSAGEQFF. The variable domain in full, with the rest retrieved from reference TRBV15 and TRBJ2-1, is DAMVIQNPRYQVTQFGKPVTLSCSQTLNHNVMYWYQQKSSQAPKLLFHYYDKDFNNEADTPDNFQSRRPNTSFCFLDIRSPGLGDTAMYLCATSRGGSAGEQFFGPGTRLTVL.

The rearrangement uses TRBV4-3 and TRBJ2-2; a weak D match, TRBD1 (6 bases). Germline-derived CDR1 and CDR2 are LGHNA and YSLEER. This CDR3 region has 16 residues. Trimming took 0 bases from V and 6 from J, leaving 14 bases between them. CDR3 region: CASSQDRGGVSGELFF. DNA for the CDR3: TGCGCCAGCAGCCAAGACAGGGGTGGGGTGTCCGGGGAGCTGTTTTTT.

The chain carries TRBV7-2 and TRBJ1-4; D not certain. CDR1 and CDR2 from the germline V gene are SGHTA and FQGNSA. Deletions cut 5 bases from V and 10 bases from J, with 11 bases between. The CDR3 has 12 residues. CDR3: CASSPPERKLFF. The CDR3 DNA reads TGTGCCAGCAGCCCCCCCGAGAGAAAACTGTTTTTT.

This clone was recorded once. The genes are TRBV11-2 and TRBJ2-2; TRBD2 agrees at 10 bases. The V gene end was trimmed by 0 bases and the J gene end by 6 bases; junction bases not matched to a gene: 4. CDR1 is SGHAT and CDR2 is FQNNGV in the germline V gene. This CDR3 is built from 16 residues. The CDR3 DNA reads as TGTGCCAGCAGCTTAGACATTCTAGCGGGGGCCGGGGAGCTGTTTTTT. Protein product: CASSLDILAGAGELFF. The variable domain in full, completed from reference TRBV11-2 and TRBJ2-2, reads EAGVAQSPRYKIIEKRQSVAFWCNPISGHATLYWYQQILGQGPKLLIQFQNNGVVDDSQLPKDRFSAERLKGVDSTLKIQPAKLEDSAVYLCASSLDILAGAGELFFGEGSRLTVL.